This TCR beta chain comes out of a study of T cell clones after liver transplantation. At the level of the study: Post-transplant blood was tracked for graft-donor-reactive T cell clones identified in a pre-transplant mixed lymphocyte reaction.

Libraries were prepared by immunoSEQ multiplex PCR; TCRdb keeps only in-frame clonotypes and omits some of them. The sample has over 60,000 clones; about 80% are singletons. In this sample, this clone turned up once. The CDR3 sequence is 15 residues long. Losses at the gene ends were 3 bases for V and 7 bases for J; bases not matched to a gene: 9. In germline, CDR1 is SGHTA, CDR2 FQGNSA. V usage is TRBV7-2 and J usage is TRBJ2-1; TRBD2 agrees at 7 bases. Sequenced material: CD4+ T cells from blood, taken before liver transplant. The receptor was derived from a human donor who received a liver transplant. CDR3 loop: CASSLAGLDVNEQFF. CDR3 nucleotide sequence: TGTGCCAGCAGCTTGGCCGGACTAGACGTAAATGAGCAGTTCTTC. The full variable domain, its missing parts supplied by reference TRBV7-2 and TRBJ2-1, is GAGVSQSPSNKVTEKGKDVELRCDPISGHTALYWYRQSLGQGLEFLIYFQGNSAPDKSGLPSDRFSAERTGGSVSTLTIQRTQQEDSAVYLCASSLAGLDVNEQFFGPGTRLTVL.